This T cell receptor beta chain was sequenced in a study of T cells after yellow fever vaccination. The TCR cDNA carried a universal primer site and UMIs from 5'RACE template switching. Via MiXCR, TCRdb re-called the 5' RACE reads, giving one row per CDR3 protein. The sample carries some 320,000 distinct CDR3 sequences, around 8.6% recorded once. The sample here was CD4+ T cells sorted from PBMCs, taken 5 days after the yellow fever booster vaccination. This TCR derives from a young man who received the YFV17D yellow fever vaccine.

The CDR3 nucleotides read TGTGCCAGCGCACTCCGGGGGGAGAAGGGGACCCAGTACTTC. Protein sequence: CASALRGEKGTQYF. The rearrangement uses TRBV3-1 and TRBJ2-5; 7 nucleotides match TRBD2. The CDR3 extends over 14 amino acids. In germline, CDR1 is LGHDT, CDR2 YNNKEL (reference sequence). V lost 8 bases to trimming and J lost 7 bases; unmatched junction nucleotides: 13.